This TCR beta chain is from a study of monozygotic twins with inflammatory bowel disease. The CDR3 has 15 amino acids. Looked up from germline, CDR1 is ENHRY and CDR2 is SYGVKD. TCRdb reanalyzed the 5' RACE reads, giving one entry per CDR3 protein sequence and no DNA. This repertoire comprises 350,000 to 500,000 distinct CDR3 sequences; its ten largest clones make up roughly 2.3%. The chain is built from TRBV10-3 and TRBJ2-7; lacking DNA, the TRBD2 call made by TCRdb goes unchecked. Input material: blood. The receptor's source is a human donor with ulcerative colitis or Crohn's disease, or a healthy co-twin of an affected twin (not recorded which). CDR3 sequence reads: CAISESMVGLSEQYF.